This TCR beta chain was recovered during a study of identical twins. Study-level findings and limits: Shared out-of-frame alpha sequences (those common to twins) showed excess low generation probability. Abundant beta clonotypes from cord blood bore fewer insertions; memory repertoires lacked this pattern.

The authors used template switching to add a universal primer site and gave cDNA unique molecular identifiers. TCRdb passed the 5' RACE reads through MiXCR, listing each CDR3 protein once. Of some 560,000 distinct CDR3 sequences in the sample, approximately 10% were seen once. This clonotype was detected only a few times. What it binds is unknown. The CDR3 is 17 residues long. With 2 bases clipped from V and 1 base from J, the junction kept 6 bases outside the gene matches. The germline V gene encodes CDR1 SGHRS and CDR2 YFSETQ. The same data also contributed to another study, on yellow fever vaccine responses in identical twins. As that report states: After vaccination, twins' T cell response reportedly seemed partly convergent, partly personalized.

The source of this sequence is a woman aged 18-29 years in good health. The chain combines TRBV5-1 with TRBJ2-3; TRBD1 agrees at 11 bases. Sequencing was carried out using PBMCs. CDR3 DNA sequence: TGCGCCAGCAGCTTAAGGACAGGGGGCGGAGGCACAGATACGCAGTATTTT. It translates to CASSLRTGGGGTDTQYF.